One and the same sample provided the 21 T cell receptor beta chains below, sequenced in a study of T cells in tuberculosis. Some clones are missing from TCRdb's copy, which holds only in-frame ones; the method was immunoSEQ multiplex PCR. The data contain tens of thousands of clones, 94% of them singletons. Sample: PBMCs. The receptors were gathered from a donor between 10 and 35 years old with latent tuberculosis or without tuberculosis infection.

This clone was observed a single time. For the CDR3, the DNA is TGTGCCAGCAGTTACTCGACCGGGGTGGACACTGAAGCTTTCTTT. It translates to CASSYSTGVDTEAFF. The gene calls are TRBV6-5 and TRBJ1-1, with D uncertain. Trimming stripped 0 bases from V and 3 bases from J, with 11 bases between. The CDR3 is 15 amino acids. CDR1 and CDR2 (germline): MNHEY, SVGAGI.

The J gene is TRBJ1-1, the V gene TRBV29-1; 7 bases match TRBD1. Germline V gene data show CDR1 as SQVTM and CDR2 as ANQGSEA. The CDR3 extends over 13 amino acids. The trim removed 7 bases at V and 6 bases at J, leaving 11 bases unmatched. CDR3: CSAWDSSGPEAFF. CDR3 DNA sequence: TGCAGCGCCTGGGACAGTAGTGGACCTGAAGCTTTCTTT.

V gene TRBV27 combines with J gene TRBJ2-3, with 9 bases lining up with TRBD1. V lost 4 bases and J lost 1; bases outside the gene matches: 15. CDR3 length: 19 residues. Per germline, CDR1 MNHEY and CDR2 SMNVEV (reference sequence). CDR3 region: CASSSRTGEGGGGTDTQYF. CDR3 coding DNA: TGTGCCAGCAGTTCAAGGACAGGGGAGGGAGGGGGAGGCACAGATACGCAGTATTTT.

The chain has TRBV30 and TRBJ1-2; D gene uncertain. The CDR3 runs to 12 residues. Germline assignment: CDR1 GTSNPN and CDR2 SVGIG (reference sequence). The V end was cut by 2 bases, the J end by 4 bases, with 8 bases between. CDR3 sequence reads: CAWSLTGYGYTF. CDR3 nucleotide sequence: TGTGCCTGGAGTTTAACTGGCTATGGCTACACCTTC.

V and J are TRBV19 and TRBJ1-4; the D gene is possibly TRBD1 (5 bases). Trimming removed 8 bases from V and 2 bases from J, with 21 bases in between. Germline CDR1 reads LNHDA; CDR2 reads SQIVND (reference sequence). The CDR3 covers 17 residues. The CDR3 protein is CASLRRRDGSTNEKLFF. The CDR3 coding sequence is TGTGCCAGTCTACGGCGGAGGGACGGGAGCACTAATGAAAAACTGTTTTTT. The full variable domain, completed using reference TRBV19 and TRBJ1-4, is DGGITQSPKYLFRKEGQNVTLSCEQNLNHDAMYWYRQDPGQGLRLIYYSQIVNDFQKGDIAEGYSVSREKKESFPLTVTSAQKNPTAFYLCASLRRRDGSTNEKLFFGSGTQLSVL.

The V and J genes are TRBV5-1 and TRBJ1-1; no firm D call. V gave up 5 bases and J gave up 0 bases, with 14 bases separating them. The CDR3 covers 15 residues. Germline assignment: CDR1 SGHRS and CDR2 YFSETQ. Here the CDR3 DNA reads TGCGCCAGCAGAACTGGCAGGCGAATGAACACTGAAGCTTTCTTT. Protein: CASRTGRRMNTEAFF.

This clone was detected only once. The chain uses TRBV2 and TRBJ2-5, with 7 bases that match TRBD1. The germline V gene encodes CDR1 SNHLY and CDR2 FYNNEI. The CDR3 runs to 13 residues. Trimming removed 6 bases from V and 2 bases from J; junction bases left unmatched: 3. The chain's CDR3 is CASSSTGQETQYF. The CDR3 DNA is TGTGCCAGCAGCTCGACAGGGCAAGAGACCCAGTACTTC.

The chain employs TRBV6-4 and TRBJ2-2; 9 positions agree with TRBD2. Germline CDR1 is MRHNA and CDR2 is SNTAGT. The junction had 0 bases not matched to a gene; V was cut back by 3 bases and J by 1 base. The CDR3 extends over 15 amino acids. CDR3 sequence (DNA): TGTGCCAGCAGTGAGACTAGCGGGAACACCGGGGAGCTGTTTTTT. This encodes CASSETSGNTGELFF.

The chain uses TRBV6-1 and TRBJ1-3; TRBD1 is a possible D gene (6 bases). The germline CDR1 and CDR2 sequences are MNHNS and SASEGT. There are 15 residues in the CDR3. The V end lost 6 bases, the J end lost 0 bases, and 12 bases lay between the germline ends. The CDR3 sequence: CASRSTGYSGNTIYF. The CDR3 DNA reads TGTGCCAGCAGGTCCACAGGGTACTCTGGAAACACCATATATTTT.

The chain has TRBV5-1 and TRBJ2-7; 8 bases fit TRBD2. Germline CDR1 and CDR2: SGHRS and YFSETQ. The CDR3 runs 15 residues. J gave up 5 bases and V 0 bases, and 7 bases lay outside the gene matches. CDR3 bases: TGCGCCAGCAGCTTGGCCGCTAGCGGGCTCGACGAGCAGTACTTC. Protein product: CASSLAASGLDEQYF.

This chain connects TRBV7-8 to TRBJ1-1; the D gene is possibly TRBD1 (6 bases). The CDR3 extends over 15 amino acids. The V gene lost 0 bases and the J gene lost 6 bases, with 14 bases spanning the gap. In germline, CDR1 is SGHVS, CDR2 FQNEAQ. The CDR3 DNA sequence: TGTGCCAGCAGCTTAGCAGGGAGGGGACACTCTGAAGCTTTCTTT. It encodes CASSLAGRGHSEAFF.

The chain employs TRBV6-4 and TRBJ2-1; no reliable D call. The germline V gene encodes CDR1 MRHNA and CDR2 SNTAGT. The CDR3 is 13 amino acids. The V end lost 3 bases, the J end lost 7 bases, and 10 bases lay between the germline ends. The chain's CDR3 is CASSDKNWNEQFF. Here the CDR3 DNA reads TGTGCCAGCAGTGATAAAAACTGGAATGAGCAGTTCTTC.

The rearrangement uses TRBV29-1 and TRBJ2-6, with 7 positions matching TRBD1. This CDR3 is 15 amino acids long. CDR1 SQVTM and CDR2 ANQGSEA come from the germline V gene. With 2 bases clipped from V and 2 bases from J, the junction kept 3 bases outside the gene matches. CDR3 coding DNA: TGCAGCGTTGAAAGAGACAGGGCTGGGGCCAACGTCCTGACTTTC. Amino acids: CSVERDRAGANVLTF. The entire variable domain, with the rest obtained from reference TRBV29-1 and TRBJ2-6, is as follows: SAVISQKPSRDICQRGTSLTIQCQVDSQVTMMFWYRQQPGQSLTLIATANQGSEATYESGFVIDKFPISRPNLTFSTLTVSNMSPEDSSIYLCSVERDRAGANVLTFGAGSRLTVL.

The chain's CDR3 is CASSLAVAGGSTGELFF. The CDR3 DNA sequence: TGCGCCAGCAGCTTGGCCGTTGCGGGAGGGAGCACCGGGGAGCTGTTTTTT. The chain joins TRBV5-1 to TRBJ2-2; 9 bases agree with TRBD2. The CDR3 extends over 17 amino acids. CDR1 is SGHRS, CDR2 YFSETQ, per germline. The ends lost 0 bases at V and 4 bases at J; junction bases unmatched: 7.

V is TRBV5-5 and J is TRBJ1-1, with unresolved D. Deletions cut 0 bases from V and 5 bases from J, with 8 bases between. CDR3 length: 13 residues. The V gene's germline CDR1 is SGHKS and CDR2 YYEKEE (reference sequence). CDR3 residues: CASSLVSGTEAFF. CDR3 in DNA: TGTGCCAGCAGCTTGGTATCCGGGACTGAAGCTTTCTTT.

This clone was observed a single time. The chain uses TRBV6-5 and TRBJ2-7; D is undetermined. The germline V gene has CDR1 MNHEY and CDR2 SVGAGI. Trimming left V 5 bases short and J 6 bases short, with 8 bases between. There are 11 residues in the CDR3. CDR3 sequence: CASSRVGEQYF. CDR3 bases: TGTGCCAGCAGTCGGGTTGGCGAGCAGTACTTC.

The rearrangement links TRBV7-9 to TRBJ2-7; 10 bases are a match to TRBD2. Germline CDR1 SEHNR, CDR2 FQNEAQ (reference sequence). After removal of 3 bases from V and 3 bases from J, the junction contained 2 bases not matched to a gene. The CDR3 extends over 14 amino acids. The CDR3 reads CASSFSGGNYEQYF. CDR3 DNA: TGTGCCAGCAGCTTTAGCGGGGGGAACTACGAGCAGTACTTC.

The chain carries TRBV5-6 and TRBJ1-1, with TRBD1 as a possible D gene (5 bases). There are 18 residues in the CDR3. The ends were cut back, 1 base at V and 4 bases at J, with 23 bases in the middle. Germline CDR1 is SGHDT and CDR2 is YYEEEE. This CDR3 is CASSLLAAESRGFTEAFF. CDR3 in DNA: TGTGCCAGCAGCTTGTTGGCGGCGGAATCCCGGGGGTTCACTGAAGCTTTCTTT.

The chain uses TRBV10-3 and TRBJ1-2; no clear D gene. Per germline, CDR1 ENHRY and CDR2 SYGVKD. The CDR3 runs 11 residues. The ends were cut back, 11 bases at V and 1 base at J, with 8 bases in the middle. The CDR3 sequence is CAGGNNYGYTF. As DNA, the CDR3 is TGTGCCGGCGGGAATAACTATGGCTACACCTTC.

The chain joins TRBV11-2 to TRBJ2-7; TRBD1 agrees at 7 bases. CDR1 is SGHAT, CDR2 FQNNGV, per germline. J was trimmed by 2 bases and V by 5 bases; bases with no gene match: 9. The CDR3 length is 15 residues. CDR3 sequence reads: CASSPSRGGPYEQYF. CDR3 DNA sequence: TGTGCCAGCAGCCCCTCTAGAGGGGGCCCCTACGAGCAGTACTTC.

This chain links TRBV10-3 with TRBJ2-1; TRBD1 matches at 9 bases. V gave up 3 bases and J gave up 7 bases; unmatched junction bases: 10. The CDR3 runs 16 residues. CDR1 and CDR2 from the germline V gene are ENHRY and SYGVKD. CDR3 coding DNA: TGTGCCATCAGTGATCAACAGGGGGCTCGGGGAAATGAGCAGTTCTTC. This sequence encodes CAISDQQGARGNEQFF.